This T cell receptor (beta chain) is from a study of technical replicates of blood from a handful of donors. Clones were sequenced by immunoSEQ multiplex PCR, and TCRdb holds only the in-frame ones, with some missing. The table lists tens of thousands of clones, around 95% of them singletons, with roughly 0.28% in the top ten. Germline-derived CDR1 and CDR2 are SGHVS and FNYEAQ. The CDR3 length is 17 residues. V trimming: 5 bases; J trimming: 1 base; junction bases outside the gene matches: 8. Sequenced material: T cells isolated from PBMCs. The chain links TRBV7-6 to TRBJ2-1, with 10 bases fitting TRBD2. The TCR was taken from a human donor in good health. This chain's CDR3 is CASSRYLAGVSYNEQFF. CDR3 DNA: TGTGCCAGCAGCCGATATCTAGCGGGAGTGTCCTACAATGAGCAGTTCTTC.